Following are 20 T cell receptor beta chains from one sample sequenced in a study of blood T cell repertoires in COVID-19. Here immunoSEQ multiplex PCR was the method, and the copy in TCRdb shows in-frame clones only, minus some. Of about 120,000 clones listed, around 87% were seen once; the top ten hold roughly 30%. The sample comprised peripheral blood. Receptors originate from an older woman with acute or convalescent COVID-19.

V usage is TRBV2 and J usage is TRBJ1-2, with TRBD1 matching 9 bases. J lost 8 bases, V lost 4 bases, and 8 bases had no gene match. CDR1 is SNHLY and CDR2 is FYNNEI in the germline V gene. The CDR3 loop spans 14 amino acids. This CDR3 reads CASSGRTGVGGYTF. CDR3 DNA: TGTGCCAGCAGTGGACGGACAGGGGTTGGGGGCTACACCTTC. The full variable domain, its missing parts supplied by reference TRBV2 and TRBJ1-2, is EPEVTQTPSHQVTQMGQEVILRCVPISNHLYFYWYRQILGQKVEFLVSFYNNEISEKSEIFDDQFSVERPDGSNFTLKIRSTKLEDSAMYFCASSGRTGVGGYTFGSGTRLTVV.

The rearrangement links TRBV5-6 to TRBJ1-2, with D possibly matching TRBD1 (6 bases). CDR3 size: 15 residues. Germline CDR1 is SGHDT and CDR2 is YYEEEE. Trimming stripped 0 bases from V and 3 bases from J, with 12 bases between. CDR3 sequence: CASSLGPRQDYGYTF. CDR3 bases: TGTGCCAGCAGCTTGGGGCCCCGACAGGACTATGGCTACACCTTC.

V and J are TRBV10-1 and TRBJ2-7, with 7 bases matching TRBD1. This CDR3 has 12 residues. Germline V CDR1 and CDR2: WNHNN, SYGVQD (reference sequence). V lost 6 bases, J lost 3 bases, and 2 bases stayed unmatched. The CDR3 nucleotides read TGCGCCAGCAGCGGGGACAGCTACGAGCAGTACTTC. Protein: CASSGDSYEQYF.

V and J are TRBV13 and TRBJ2-7; 8 nucleotides match TRBD2. The trim removed 5 bases at V and 1 base at J, leaving 13 bases unmatched. Germline V CDR1 and CDR2: PRHDT, FYEKMQ (reference sequence). The CDR3 is 17 residues long. Written as DNA, the CDR3 is TGTGCCAGCAGCATACTCACGCCTAGCGGGCGATCCTACGAGCAGTACTTC. This gives the protein CASSILTPSGRSYEQYF.

The V gene is TRBV5-1, the J gene TRBJ2-2; D might be TRBD1 (5 bases). Germline-derived CDR1 and CDR2 are SGHRS and YFSETQ. Between the trimmed V and J ends, which lost 0 bases and 1 base, there was a span of 7 bases. The CDR3 has 15 amino acids. As DNA, the CDR3 is TGCGCCAGCAGCTTGGGACAGAAGAACACCGGGGAGCTGTTTTTT. Residues: CASSLGQKNTGELFF.

The chain employs TRBV7-3 and TRBJ2-1; D might be TRBD1 (7 bases). Germline V gene sequence: CDR1 SGHTA, CDR2 FQGTGA. Deletions cut 5 bases from V and 3 bases from J, with 14 bases between. This CDR3 comprises 15 residues. The CDR3 DNA is TGTGCCAGCAGCCCGTCAGGGGGAGGCTACAATGAGCAGTTCTTC. Encoded protein: CASSPSGGGYNEQFF. The full variable domain, rest sourced from reference TRBV7-3 and TRBJ2-1, is GAGVSQTPSNKVTEKGKYVELRCDPISGHTALYWYRQSLGQGPEFLIYFQGTGAADDSGLPNDRFFAVRPEGSVSTLKIQRTERGDSAVYLCASSPSGGGYNEQFFGPGTRLTVL.

The chain is built from TRBV11-1 and TRBJ1-6; D is undetermined. The CDR3 runs 13 residues. The ends were cut back, 4 bases at V and 7 bases at J, with 8 bases in the middle. Germline V gene lookup returns CDR1 SGHAT and CDR2 FQDESV (reference sequence). This chain's CDR3 is CASSSLQNSPLHF. In DNA form, the CDR3 reads TGTGCCAGCAGCTCTTTACAAAATTCACCCCTCCACTTT. The variable domain in full, completed from reference TRBV11-1 and TRBJ1-6, reads EAEVAQSPRYKITEKSQAVAFWCDPISGHATLYWYRQILGQGPELLVQFQDESVVDDSQLPKDRFSAERLKGVDSTLKIQPAELGDSAMYLCASSSLQNSPLHFGNGTRLTVT.

The chain recombines TRBV5-1 with TRBJ2-3, with 8 bases matching TRBD2. CDR3 length equals 18 residues. Trimming at V came to 3 bases and at J to 0 bases, leaving 12 bases not matched to a gene. Germline V lookup: CDR1 SGHRS, CDR2 YFSETQ. This chain's CDR3 is CASSWDSLRGASTDTQYF. Written as DNA, the CDR3 is TGCGCCAGCAGCTGGGATTCGTTGCGGGGGGCCAGCACAGATACGCAGTATTTT.

CDR3 amino acids: CASSRRGGREKLFF. CDR3 nucleotides: TGTGCCAGCTCCCGAAGAGGGGGTAGGGAAAAACTGTTTTTT. V and J are TRBV28 and TRBJ1-4; tentatively, D is TRBD1 (6 bases). The CDR3 covers 14 residues. V gave up 8 bases and J gave up 8 bases, with 18 bases separating them. CDR1 and CDR2 (germline): MDHEN, SYDVKM.

This clone has just one count. This chain uses TRBV3-1 (or the pseudogene TRBV3-2) with TRBJ1-3; a possible D gene is TRBD1 (6 bases). CDR3 length: 15 amino acids. V gave up 1 base and J gave up 1 base, with 8 bases separating them. The germline CDR1 and CDR2 sequences are LGHDT and YNNKEL (reference sequence). The CDR3 DNA reads as TGTGCCAGCAGCCAAGCTCAGGGGTCTGGAAACACCATATATTTT. The encoded protein is CASSQAQGSGNTIYF.

V and J are TRBV5-4 and TRBJ2-5; the match to TRBD2 covers 8 bases. With 7 bases clipped from V and 5 bases from J, the junction kept 7 bases outside the gene matches. The CDR3 runs to 13 residues. Germline values: CDR1 SGHNT, CDR2 YYREEE (reference sequence). As DNA, the CDR3 is TGTGCCAGCGGGGGACTAGGAGGCGAGACCCAGTACTTC. Residues: CASGGLGGETQYF.

The chain is built from TRBV4-1 and TRBJ1-2; 8 bases agree with TRBD1. V dropped 2 bases and J dropped 3; count of bases not matched to a gene: 2. The CDR3 loop spans 14 amino acids. The V gene's germline CDR1 is MGHRA and CDR2 YSYEKL. This chain's CDR3 is CASSQTGGDYGYTF. CDR3 nucleotides: TGCGCCAGCAGCCAAACAGGGGGTGACTATGGCTACACCTTC.

The V gene is TRBV15, the J gene TRBJ2-1, with 8 nucleotides matching TRBD2. With 3 bases clipped from V and 6 bases from J, the junction kept 4 bases outside the gene matches. Germline CDR1 is LNHNV and CDR2 is YYDKDF (reference sequence). The CDR3 has 14 amino acids. Written as DNA, the CDR3 is TGTGCCACCAGCAGCCGGGCGGGGGGCAATGAGCAGTTCTTC. As protein: CATSSRAGGNEQFF.

V and J are TRBV7-9 and TRBJ2-5, with 11 bases matching TRBD2. The germline CDR1 and CDR2 sequences are SEHNR and FQNEAQ (reference sequence). The length of the CDR3 is 16 residues. The junction had 8 bases not matched to a gene; V was cut back by 1 base and J by 7 bases. CDR3 nucleotides: TGTGCCAGCAGCTTAGGACTAGCGGGGTCCATAGGGACCCAGTACTTC. Residues: CASSLGLAGSIGTQYF.

This clone was counted many times. The chain has TRBV5-1 and TRBJ1-1, with TRBD1 matching 9 bases. The CDR3 spans 14 residues. Germline V lookup: CDR1 SGHRS, CDR2 YFSETQ. The V segment lost 4 bases and the J segment 3 bases; nucleotides outside the gene matches: 4. CDR3: CASSAGQGHTEAFF. CDR3 bases: TGCGCCAGCAGCGCGGGACAGGGACACACTGAAGCTTTCTTT.

This clone has only a few counts. This sequence joins TRBV4-2 and TRBJ1-3, with no clear D. The CDR3 is made up of 15 amino acids. The V and J ends lost 0 bases and 0 bases respectively, with 6 bases between them. Germline CDR1 and CDR2: LGHNA and YNFKEQ. The DNA for the CDR3 is TGTGCCAGCAGCCAAGAGGCGGACTCTGGAAACACCATATATTTT. Translated: CASSQEADSGNTIYF.

The chain links TRBV19 to TRBJ1-2, with a tentative D call TRBD1 (6 bases). The V gene's germline CDR1 is LNHDA and CDR2 SQIVND (reference sequence). The V gene lost 4 bases and the J gene lost 7 bases, with 22 bases spanning the gap. There are 16 residues in the CDR3. The CDR3 protein is CASSRAGDPGARGYTF. CDR3 DNA: TGTGCCAGTAGTAGGGCGGGGGATCCGGGGGCGCGTGGCTACACCTTC.

The chain has TRBV18 and TRBJ2-7; D not resolved. Trimming took 2 bases from V and 1 from J, leaving 6 bases between them. Germline V gives CDR1 KGHSH, CDR2 LQKENI. The CDR3 totals 13 residues. CDR3 protein: CASSPMESYEQYF. CDR3 DNA: TGTGCCAGCTCACCAATGGAGTCCTACGAGCAGTACTTC.

J is TRBJ2-1 and V is TRBV2; 14 nucleotides agree with TRBD2. Germline assignment: CDR1 SNHLY and CDR2 FYNNEI. The CDR3 length is 16 residues. J lost 7 bases, V lost 4 bases, and 6 bases had no gene match. The CDR3 is CASSGGTSGGRNEQFF. The CDR3 nucleotides read TGTGCCAGCAGTGGAGGGACTAGCGGGGGAAGAAATGAGCAGTTCTTC.

The chain links TRBV6-6 to TRBJ2-7, with 7 nucleotides matching TRBD1. The length of the CDR3 is 15 residues. In germline, CDR1 is MNHNY, CDR2 SVGAGI (reference sequence). Unmatched junction bases numbered 8, after V lost 5 bases and J lost 1 base. CDR3 region: CASSPTQQGSYEQYF. DNA for the CDR3: TGTGCCAGCAGTCCAACTCAACAGGGGTCCTACGAGCAGTACTTC.